This TCR beta chain was found in a study of T cell responses to AZD1222 COVID-19 vaccine. Study-wide results and limits: Seropositive at baseline were only a handful of AZD1222 recipients.

The CDR3 spans 15 residues. CDR1 and CDR2 (germline): LGHDT, YNNKEL (reference sequence). The V and J ends lost 1 base and 11 bases respectively, with 20 bases between them. In regard to this clone: Antigen: not known.

Using immunoSEQ multiplex PCR, the repertoire was profiled, and TCRdb retains in-frame clones only, with some absent. Of about 160,000 clones listed, around 94% were seen once; the top ten hold under 6%. This TCR was recovered from an adult who received the AZD1222 COVID-19 vaccine. The sequences come from peripheral blood, collected 28 days after the second AZD1222 dose. The gene calls are TRBV3-1 (or the pseudogene TRBV3-2) and TRBJ1-1, with TRBD1 as a possible D gene (5 bases). CDR3 in DNA: TGTGCCAGCAGCCAAGGTATGGGACTGGAGTGGTTCGCTTTCTTT. It specifies CASSQGMGLEWFAFF.